This is a list of T cell receptor beta chains from one sample in a study of shared clonotypes between healthy human individuals. The table came from immunoSEQ multiplex PCR; TCRdb's copy has only in-frame clones and leaves some out. The profile shows hundreds of thousands of clones, 73% of them singletons. The sequenced sample consisted of memory CD4+ T cells sorted from blood. These receptors all stem from a woman in her twenties or thirties in good health. The CDR3 runs from the conserved cysteine through the conserved F or W. Fields, in order: J gene, clone size, V gene, D gene, CDR3 DNA, CDR3 protein. The D gene is left open where the match is weak. Clone size is shown for a subset of rows, as once, few, many or a class of expanded clone.

j_gene: TRBJ2-3
abundance: -
v_gene: TRBV9
d_gene: -
CDR3nt: TGTGCCAGCAGCCCCCGCCGGGGCGAAGTTCGGAACACAGATACGCAGTATTTT
CDR3aa: CASSPRRGEVRNTDTQYF

j_gene: TRBJ2-6
abundance: -
v_gene: TRBV4-1
d_gene: -
CDR3nt: TGCGCCAGCAGGAAAAGTTCTTCTGGGGCCAACGTCCTGACTTTC
CDR3aa: CASRKSSSGANVLTF

j_gene: TRBJ1-5
abundance: -
v_gene: TRBV7-9
d_gene: TRBD1
CDR3nt: TGTGCCAGCAGCCAGGGGGGGAGCCAGCCCCAGCATTTT
CDR3aa: CASSQGGSQPQHF

j_gene: TRBJ2-5
abundance: -
v_gene: TRBV7-9
d_gene: -
CDR3nt: TGTGCCAGCAGCCCTCAAAGAGATCAAGAGACCCAGTACTTC
CDR3aa: CASSPQRDQETQYF

j_gene: TRBJ1-2
abundance: -
v_gene: TRBV9
d_gene: -
CDR3nt: TGTGCCAGCAGCGTTCTTACAGGGTCGGGCTATGGCTACACCTTC
CDR3aa: CASSVLTGSGYGYTF

j_gene: TRBJ2-7
abundance: -
v_gene: TRBV5-6
d_gene: TRBD2
CDR3nt: TGTGCCAGCAGCCTGGGGTCTAGCGGGGCCTATCTTTACGAGCAGTACTTC
CDR3aa: CASSLGSSGAYLYEQYF

j_gene: TRBJ2-3
abundance: -
v_gene: TRBV11-2
d_gene: TRBD1
CDR3nt: TGTGCCACCTCAAGGGGACAGAGCACAGATACGCAGTATTTT
CDR3aa: CATSRGQSTDTQYF

j_gene: TRBJ2-1
abundance: -
v_gene: TRBV11-3
d_gene: -
CDR3nt: TGTGCCAGCAGCTTAGACGGGGTAGCGAGCTCCTACAATGAGCAGTTCTTC
CDR3aa: CASSLDGVASSYNEQFF

j_gene: TRBJ2-1
abundance: -
v_gene: TRBV10-1
d_gene: -
CDR3nt: TGCGCCAGCAGTGCATCGGGACTCGCTACCTTTGGTGAGCAGTTCTTC
CDR3aa: CASSASGLATFGEQFF

j_gene: TRBJ2-7
abundance: -
v_gene: TRBV5-1
d_gene: -
CDR3nt: TGCGCCAGCAGCTTGGCCGGGACTCCTACGAACGAGCAGTACTTC
CDR3aa: CASSLAGTPTNEQYF

j_gene: TRBJ2-7
abundance: -
v_gene: TRBV19
d_gene: TRBD1
CDR3nt: TGTGCCAGTAGTATACCAGGGGGCAACGAGCAGTACTTC
CDR3aa: CASSIPGGNEQYF

j_gene: TRBJ2-5
abundance: -
v_gene: TRBV2
d_gene: -
CDR3nt: TGTGCCGGCACTCCGGGACCGCCGCAAGAGACCCAGTACTTC
CDR3aa: CAGTPGPPQETQYF

j_gene: TRBJ2-7
abundance: many
v_gene: TRBV6-5
d_gene: -
CDR3nt: TGTGCCAGCAGCCCCCCCGGAGCCTACGAGCAGTACTTC
CDR3aa: CASSPPGAYEQYF

j_gene: TRBJ2-3
abundance: -
v_gene: TRBV5-1
d_gene: -
CDR3nt: TGCGCCAGCAGCTTGGCGACGGTGGGCACAGATACGCAGTATTTT
CDR3aa: CASSLATVGTDTQYF

j_gene: TRBJ2-5
abundance: -
v_gene: TRBV2
d_gene: -
CDR3nt: TGTGCCAGCATGCCAAGGACAGCCACTCAAGAGACCCAGTACTTC
CDR3aa: CASMPRTATQETQYF

j_gene: TRBJ1-1
abundance: once
v_gene: TRBV7-3
d_gene: -
CDR3nt: TGTGCCAGCAGCTTAATGGAGCCCATCCCGAACACTGAAGCTTTCTTT
CDR3aa: CASSLMEPIPNTEAFF

j_gene: TRBJ2-7
abundance: -
v_gene: TRBV28
d_gene: -
CDR3nt: TGTGCCAGCAGAGTCGGGCCCCGGTACGACGAGCAGTACTTC
CDR3aa: CASRVGPRYDEQYF